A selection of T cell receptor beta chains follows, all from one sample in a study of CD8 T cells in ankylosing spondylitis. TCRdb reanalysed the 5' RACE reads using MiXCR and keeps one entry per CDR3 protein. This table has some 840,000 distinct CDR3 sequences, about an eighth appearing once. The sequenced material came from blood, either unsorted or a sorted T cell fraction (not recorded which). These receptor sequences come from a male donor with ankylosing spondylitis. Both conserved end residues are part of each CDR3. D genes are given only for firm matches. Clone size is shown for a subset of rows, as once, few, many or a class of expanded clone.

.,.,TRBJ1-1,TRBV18,TGTGCCAGCTCACCCAGGAAAGGGGCTGAAGCTTTCTTT,CASSPRKGAEAFF
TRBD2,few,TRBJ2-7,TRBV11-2,TGTGCCAGCAGCTTAGATATGGCTAGCGGGAGGGGGTACTACGAGCAGTACTTC,CASSLDMASGRGYYEQYF
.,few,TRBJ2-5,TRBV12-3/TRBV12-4,TGTGCCAGCAGTTTAAGTTCGGGGACAGAGACCCAGTACTTC,CASSLSSGTETQYF
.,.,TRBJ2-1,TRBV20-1,TGCAGTGCTAGAGTGAATAGCGGCAATGAGCAGTTCTTC,CSARVNSGNEQFF
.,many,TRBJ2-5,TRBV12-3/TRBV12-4,TGTGCCAGCAGTGCAGGGTACCAAGAGACCCAGTACTTC,CASSAGYQETQYF
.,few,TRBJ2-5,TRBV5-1,TGCGCCAGCAGCTTGGGGGACGGCCAAGAGACCCAGTACTTC,CASSLGDGQETQYF
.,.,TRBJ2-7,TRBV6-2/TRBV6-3,TGTGCCGGTGGACAGTCCCACGAGCAGTACTTC,CAGGQSHEQYF
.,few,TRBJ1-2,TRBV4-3,TGCGCCAGCAGCCATGGACAGTATGGCTACACCTTC,CASSHGQYGYTF
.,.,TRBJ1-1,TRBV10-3,TGTGCCATCAGTGACTTATACACTGAAGCTTTCTTT,CAISDLYTEAFF
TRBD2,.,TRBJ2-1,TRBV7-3,TGTGCCAGCAGCCTACAGACTAGCGGGGGGGCAGCTGAGCAGTTCTTC,CASSLQTSGGAAEQFF
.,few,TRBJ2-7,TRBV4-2,TGTGCCAGCAGCCAAGTGACGGGGAAGGGACTCTATGGCGAGCAGTACTTC,CASSQVTGKGLYGEQYF
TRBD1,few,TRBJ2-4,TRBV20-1,TGCAGTGCCGCCCGGGACAGGGGTTACAAAAACATTCAGTACTTC,CSAARDRGYKNIQYF
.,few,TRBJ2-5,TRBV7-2,TGTGCCAGCAGCAAATCGGCAGTACTGGAGACCCAGTACTTC,CASSKSAVLETQYF
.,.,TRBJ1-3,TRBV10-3,TGTGCCATCAGTTGGTACTCTGGAAACACCATATATTTT,CAISWYSGNTIYF
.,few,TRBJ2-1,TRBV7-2,TGTGCCAGCAGCTTATACATCTCCAATGAGCAGTTCTTC,CASSLYISNEQFF
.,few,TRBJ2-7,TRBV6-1,TGTGCCAGCAGGAGGAGCCGGGAAGCCTACGAGCAGTACTTC,CASRRSREAYEQYF
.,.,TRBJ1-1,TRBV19,TGTGCCAGTATCAGAGGGGGAACTGAAGCTTTCTTT,CASIRGGTEAFF
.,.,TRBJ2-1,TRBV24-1,TGTGCCACCAGTGCTTACCCCGGGACTGGATACAATGAGCAGTTCTTC,CATSAYPGTGYNEQFF
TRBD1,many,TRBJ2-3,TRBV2,TGTGCCAGCAGCGCGGACAGGGGCGCAGATACGCAGTATTTT,CASSADRGADTQYF
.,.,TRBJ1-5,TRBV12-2,TGTGCAACATCGGAAATGACTTTCGATAGCAATCAGCCCCAGCATTTT,CATSEMTFDSNQPQHF
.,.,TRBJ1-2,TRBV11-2,TGTGCCAGCAGCTCAGGACCTGCTTATGGCTACACCTTC,CASSSGPAYGYTF
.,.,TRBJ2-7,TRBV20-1,TGCAGTACCTCAAGAGGGGGGGCCTACGAGCAGTACTTC,CSTSRGGAYEQYF
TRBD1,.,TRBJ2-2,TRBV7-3,TGTGCCAGCAGCCCTAGGACAGGGAGCACCGGGGAGCTGTTTTTT,CASSPRTGSTGELFF
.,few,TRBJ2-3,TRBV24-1,TGTGCCACCAGTGAGCAGGACAACACAGATACGCAGTATTTT,CATSEQDNTDTQYF
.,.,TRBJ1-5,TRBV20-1,TGCAGTGCTAGTGATGACCCCAATCAGCCCCAGCATTTT,CSASDDPNQPQHF
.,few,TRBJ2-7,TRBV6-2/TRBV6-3,TGTGCCACCAGGCCGGGCAGGTCCTTCTCCTACGAGCAGTACTTC,CATRPGRSFSYEQYF
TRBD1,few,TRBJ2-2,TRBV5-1,TGCGCCAGCGAACCGGGGACAGGGGATGCCGGGGAGCTGTTTTTT,CASEPGTGDAGELFF
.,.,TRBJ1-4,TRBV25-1,TGTGCCAGCAGCGATTTGACGGAACATAATGAAAAACTGTTTTTT,CASSDLTEHNEKLFF
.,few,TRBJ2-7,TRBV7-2,TGTGCCAGCAGCTTAGCGGGGGGAACAGGAGCCTACGAGCAGTACTTC,CASSLAGGTGAYEQYF
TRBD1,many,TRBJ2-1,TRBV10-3,TGTGCCATCAACCGGGACAGGAGCTACAATGAGCAGTTCTTC,CAINRDRSYNEQFF
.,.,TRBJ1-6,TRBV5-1,TGCGCCAGCAGCTTGACAGGGCAGTCACCCCTCCACTTT,CASSLTGQSPLHF
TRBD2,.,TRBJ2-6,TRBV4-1,TGCGCCAGCAGCAGGACCAGGACTAGCGGGTTTACTGGGGCCAACGTCCTGACTTTC,CASSRTRTSGFTGANVLTF
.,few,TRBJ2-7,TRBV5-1,TGCGCCAGCAGGACAGCGAGCTCCTACGAGCAGTACTTC,CASRTASSYEQYF
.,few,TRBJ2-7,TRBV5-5,TGTGCCAGCGGAACTGACAGGATCAGAGACGAGCAGTACTTC,CASGTDRIRDEQYF
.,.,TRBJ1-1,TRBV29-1,TGCAGCGTTGAGAGGCACATGAACACTGAAGCTTTCTTT,CSVERHMNTEAFF
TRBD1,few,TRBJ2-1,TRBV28,TGTGCCAGCAGTTCTGAACGGACAGGCTCCAATGAGCAGTTCTTC,CASSSERTGSNEQFF
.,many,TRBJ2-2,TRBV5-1,TGCGCCAGCAGCAGGATCAACACCGGGGAGCTGTTTTTT,CASSRINTGELFF
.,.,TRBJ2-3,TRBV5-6,TGTGCCAGCAGCTCCGGACTGGTTAGCACAGATACGCAGTATTTT,CASSSGLVSTDTQYF
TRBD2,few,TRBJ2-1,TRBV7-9,TGTGCCAGCAGCAGAGCTAGCGGGGGTCACTGGCAGTTCTTC,CASSRASGGHWQFF
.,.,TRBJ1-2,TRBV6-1,TGTGCCAGCAGTGAACAGGTTGACTATGGCTACACCTTC,CASSEQVDYGYTF
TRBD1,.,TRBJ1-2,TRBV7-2,TGTGCCAGCAGCCGCGACAGGGGCACTAACTATGGCTACACCTTC,CASSRDRGTNYGYTF
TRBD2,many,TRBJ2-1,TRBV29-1,TGCAGCGTTACTAGCGACCACAATGAGCAGTTCTTC,CSVTSDHNEQFF
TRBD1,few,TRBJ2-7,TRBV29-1,TGCAGCGTAAACTCGGGACAGGGCGAGCAGTACTTC,CSVNSGQGEQYF
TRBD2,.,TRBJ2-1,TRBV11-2,TGTGCCAGCAGCTTGATGTATCGGACTAGCGGCAACAATGAGCAGTTCTTC,CASSLMYRTSGNNEQFF
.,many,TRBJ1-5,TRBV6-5,TGTGCCAGCAGTTACCCGGAGACTACTAGCAATCAGCCCCAGCATTTT,CASSYPETTSNQPQHF
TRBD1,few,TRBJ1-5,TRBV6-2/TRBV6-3,TGTGCCAGCAGTTACTCCGCCGGGACAGGGGATCAGCCCCAGCATTTT,CASSYSAGTGDQPQHF
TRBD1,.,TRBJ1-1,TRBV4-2,TGTGCCAGCAGCCAAGATGCACAGGGGTCTGAAGCTTTCTTT,CASSQDAQGSEAFF
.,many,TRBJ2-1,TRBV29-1,TGCAGCACCCTGTACAATGAGCAGTTCTTC,CSTLYNEQFF
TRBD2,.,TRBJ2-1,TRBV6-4,TGTGCCAGCAGTCCCATAAGGACTAGCGCGAGCTCCTACAATGAGCAGTTCTTC,CASSPIRTSASSYNEQFF
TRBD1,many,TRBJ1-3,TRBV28,TGTGCCAGCAGTTTCGCCATCGCAGGGGGTGGAAACACCATATATTTT,CASSFAIAGGGNTIYF
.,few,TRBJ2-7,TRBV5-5,TGTGCCAGCAGCTTCGTCGGGGCAGCCTCCTACGAGCAGTACTTC,CASSFVGAASYEQYF
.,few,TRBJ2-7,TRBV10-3,TGTGCCATCAGTAGACAGGCGTCGTGGGTCGAGCAGTACTTC,CAISRQASWVEQYF
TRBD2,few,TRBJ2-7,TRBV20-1,TGCAGTGCTAGAGATGAAGCGGGACTAGCGAAGGAGCAGTACTTC,CSARDEAGLAKEQYF
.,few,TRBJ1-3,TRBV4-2,TGTGCCAGCAGCCAAGATTGGAGTTCTGGAAACACCATATATTTT,CASSQDWSSGNTIYF
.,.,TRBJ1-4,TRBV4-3,TGCGCCAGCAGCCAAGTTTTTAATGAAAAACTGTTTTTT,CASSQVFNEKLFF
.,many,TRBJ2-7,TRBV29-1,TGCAGCGTTAAGGGGTTTAACGAGCAGTACTTC,CSVKGFNEQYF
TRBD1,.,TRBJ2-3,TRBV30,TGTGCCTGGACCACAGGGGCCCGAGCCGGCACAGATACGCAGTATTTT,CAWTTGARAGTDTQYF
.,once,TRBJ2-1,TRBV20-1,TGCAGTGCTAGGCGGGGCGGGGCTAGCGCGAAGGAGCAGTTCTTC,CSARRGGASAKEQFF
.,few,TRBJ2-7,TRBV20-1,TGCAGTGCCCACAGGGACGAGGGCGAGCAGTACTTC,CSAHRDEGEQYF
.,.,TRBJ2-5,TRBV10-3,TGTGCCATCACCGGGGACGTCCAAGAGACCCAGTACTTC,CAITGDVQETQYF